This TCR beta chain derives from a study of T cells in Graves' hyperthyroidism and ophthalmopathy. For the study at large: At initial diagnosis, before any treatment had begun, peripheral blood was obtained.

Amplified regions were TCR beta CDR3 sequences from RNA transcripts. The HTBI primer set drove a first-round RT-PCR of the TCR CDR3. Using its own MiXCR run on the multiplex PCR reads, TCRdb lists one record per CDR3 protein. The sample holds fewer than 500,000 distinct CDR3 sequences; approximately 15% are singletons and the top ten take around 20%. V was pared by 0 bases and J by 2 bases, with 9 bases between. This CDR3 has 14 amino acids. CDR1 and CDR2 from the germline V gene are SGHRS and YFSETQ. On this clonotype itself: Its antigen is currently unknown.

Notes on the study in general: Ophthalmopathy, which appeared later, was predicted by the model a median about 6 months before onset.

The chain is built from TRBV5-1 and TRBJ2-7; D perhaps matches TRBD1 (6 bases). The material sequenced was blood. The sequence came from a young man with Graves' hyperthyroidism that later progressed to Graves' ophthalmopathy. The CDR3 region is CASSLDRETYEQYF. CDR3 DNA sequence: TGCGCCAGCAGCTTGGACAGGGAAACCTACGAGCAGTACTTC.